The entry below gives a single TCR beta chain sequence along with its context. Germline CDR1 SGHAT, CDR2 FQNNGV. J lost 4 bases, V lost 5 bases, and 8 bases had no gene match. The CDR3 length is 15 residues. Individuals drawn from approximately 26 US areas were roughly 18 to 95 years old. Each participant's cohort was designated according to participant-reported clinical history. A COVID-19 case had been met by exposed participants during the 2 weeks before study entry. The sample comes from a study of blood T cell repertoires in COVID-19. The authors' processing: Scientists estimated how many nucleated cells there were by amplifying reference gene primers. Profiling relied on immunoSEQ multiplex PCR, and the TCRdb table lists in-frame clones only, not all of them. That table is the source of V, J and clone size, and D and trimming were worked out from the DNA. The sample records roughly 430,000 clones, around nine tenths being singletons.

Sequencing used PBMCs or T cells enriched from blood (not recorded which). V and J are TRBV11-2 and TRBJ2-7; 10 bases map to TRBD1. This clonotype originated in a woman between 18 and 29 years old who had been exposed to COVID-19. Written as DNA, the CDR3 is TGTGCCAGCAGCCCGTCGGACAGGGGGTCTTACGAGCAGTACTTC. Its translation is CASSPSDRGSYEQYF.